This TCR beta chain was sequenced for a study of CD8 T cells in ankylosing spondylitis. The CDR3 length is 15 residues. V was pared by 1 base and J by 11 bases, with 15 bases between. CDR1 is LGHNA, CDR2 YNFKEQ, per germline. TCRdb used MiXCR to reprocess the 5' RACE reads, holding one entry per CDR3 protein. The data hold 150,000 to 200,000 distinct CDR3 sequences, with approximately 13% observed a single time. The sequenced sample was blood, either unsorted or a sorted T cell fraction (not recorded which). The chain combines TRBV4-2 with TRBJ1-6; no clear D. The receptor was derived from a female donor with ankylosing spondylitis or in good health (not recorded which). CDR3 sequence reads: CASSQGGKGLPPLHF. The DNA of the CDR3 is TGTGCCAGCAGCCAAGGTGGCAAAGGGTTGCCACCCCTCCACTTT.